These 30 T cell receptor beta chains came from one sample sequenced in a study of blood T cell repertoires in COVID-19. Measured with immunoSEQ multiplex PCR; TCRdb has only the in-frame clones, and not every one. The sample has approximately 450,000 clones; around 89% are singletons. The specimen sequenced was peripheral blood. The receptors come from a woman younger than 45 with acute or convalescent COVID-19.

CDR3 in DNA: TGTGCCAGCAGTTTCGGACAGGGGAACTATGGCTACACCTTC. This sequence encodes CASSFGQGNYGYTF. The chain combines TRBV6-6 with TRBJ1-2, with TRBD1 matching 9 bases. Germline-derived CDR1 and CDR2 are MNHNY and SVGAGI (reference sequence). The CDR3 runs to 14 residues. Germline trimming cut 4 bases from V and 2 bases from J; bases unmatched to any gene: 2.

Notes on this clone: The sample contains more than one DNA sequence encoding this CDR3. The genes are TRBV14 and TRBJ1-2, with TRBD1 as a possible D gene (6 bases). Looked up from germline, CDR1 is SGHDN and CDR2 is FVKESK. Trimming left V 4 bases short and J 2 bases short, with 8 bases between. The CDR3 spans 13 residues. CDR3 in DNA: TGTGCCAGCAGCCCTGGACAGAACTATGGCTACACCTTC. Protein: CASSPGQNYGYTF.

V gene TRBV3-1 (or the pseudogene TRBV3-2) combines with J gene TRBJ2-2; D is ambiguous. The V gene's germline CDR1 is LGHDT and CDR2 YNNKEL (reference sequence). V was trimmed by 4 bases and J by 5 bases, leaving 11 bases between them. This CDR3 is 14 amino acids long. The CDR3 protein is CASSPPSRTGELFF. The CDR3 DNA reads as TGTGCCAGCAGCCCCCCCTCGAGAACCGGGGAGCTGTTTTTT.

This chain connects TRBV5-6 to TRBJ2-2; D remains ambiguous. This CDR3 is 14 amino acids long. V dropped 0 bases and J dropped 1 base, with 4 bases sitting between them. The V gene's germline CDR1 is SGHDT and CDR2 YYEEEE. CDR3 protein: CASSLAKNTGELFF. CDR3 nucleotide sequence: TGTGCCAGCAGCTTGGCTAAGAACACCGGGGAGCTGTTTTTT.

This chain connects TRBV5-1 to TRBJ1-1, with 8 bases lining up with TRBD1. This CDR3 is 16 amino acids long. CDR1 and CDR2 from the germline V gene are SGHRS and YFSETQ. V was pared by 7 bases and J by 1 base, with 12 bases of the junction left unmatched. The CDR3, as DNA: TGCGCCAGCGTGGGACTCGGACAGGGAAAGAACACTGAAGCTTTCTTT. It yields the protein CASVGLGQGKNTEAFF.

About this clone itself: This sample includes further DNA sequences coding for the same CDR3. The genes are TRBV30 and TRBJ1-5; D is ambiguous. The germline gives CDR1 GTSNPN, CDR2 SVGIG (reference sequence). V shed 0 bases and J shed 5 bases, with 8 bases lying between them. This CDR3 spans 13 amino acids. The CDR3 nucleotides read TGTGCCTGGAGTGTACAAGGAGATCAGCCCCAGCATTTT. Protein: CAWSVQGDQPQHF.

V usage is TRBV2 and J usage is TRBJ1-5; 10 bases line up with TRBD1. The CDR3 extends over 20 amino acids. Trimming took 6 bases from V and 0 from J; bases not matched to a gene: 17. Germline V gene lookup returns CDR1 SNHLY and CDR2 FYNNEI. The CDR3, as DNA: TGTGCCAGCAGGGCGACAGGCGGGACAGGGGAATTATATAGCAATCAGCCCCAGCATTTT. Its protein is CASRATGGTGELYSNQPQHF.

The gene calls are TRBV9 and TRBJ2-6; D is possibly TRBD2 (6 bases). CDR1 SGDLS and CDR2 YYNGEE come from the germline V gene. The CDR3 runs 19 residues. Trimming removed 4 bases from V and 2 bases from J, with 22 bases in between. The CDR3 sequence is CASSPRGGTGGPGANVLTF. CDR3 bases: TGTGCCAGCAGCCCAAGAGGTGGGACTGGAGGTCCTGGGGCCAACGTCCTGACTTTC.

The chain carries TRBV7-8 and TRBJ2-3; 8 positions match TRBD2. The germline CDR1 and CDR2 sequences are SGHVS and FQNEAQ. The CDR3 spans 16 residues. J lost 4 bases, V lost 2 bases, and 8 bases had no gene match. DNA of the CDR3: TGTGCCAGCAGCTTATTAGCGGGGCCGGGGGCAGATACGCAGTATTTT. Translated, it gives CASSLLAGPGADTQYF.

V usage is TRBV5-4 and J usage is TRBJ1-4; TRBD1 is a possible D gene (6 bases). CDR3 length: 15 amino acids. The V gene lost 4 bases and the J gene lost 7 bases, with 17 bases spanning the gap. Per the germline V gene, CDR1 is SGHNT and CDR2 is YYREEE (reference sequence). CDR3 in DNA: TGTGCCAGCAGCCCCGCCGGGGGGCGGGTTGAAAAACTGTTTTTT. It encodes CASSPAGGRVEKLFF. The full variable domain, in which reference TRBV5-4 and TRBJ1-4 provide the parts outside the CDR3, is ETGVTQSPTHLIKTRGQQVTLRCSSQSGHNTVSWYQQALGQGPQFIFQYYREEENGRGNFPPRFSGLQFPNYSSELNVNALELDDSALYLCASSPAGGRVEKLFFGSGTQLSVL.

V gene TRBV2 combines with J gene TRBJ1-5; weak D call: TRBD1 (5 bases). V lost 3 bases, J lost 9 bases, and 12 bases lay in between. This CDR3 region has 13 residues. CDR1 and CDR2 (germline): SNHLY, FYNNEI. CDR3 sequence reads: CASSEDSRVPQHF. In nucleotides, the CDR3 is TGTGCCAGCAGTGAGGATAGCAGGGTGCCCCAGCATTTT.

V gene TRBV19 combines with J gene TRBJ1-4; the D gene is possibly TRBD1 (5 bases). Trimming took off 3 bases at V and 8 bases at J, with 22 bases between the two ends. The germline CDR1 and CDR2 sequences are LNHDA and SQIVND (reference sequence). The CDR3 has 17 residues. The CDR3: CASSISVSGRAGEKLFF. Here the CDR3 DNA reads TGTGCCAGTAGTATTTCTGTCTCCGGCAGGGCCGGGGAAAAACTGTTTTTT.

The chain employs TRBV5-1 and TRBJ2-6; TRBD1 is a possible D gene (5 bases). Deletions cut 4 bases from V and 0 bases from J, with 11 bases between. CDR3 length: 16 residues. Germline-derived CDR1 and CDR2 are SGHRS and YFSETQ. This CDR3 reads CASSPHRRSGANVLTF. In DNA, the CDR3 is TGCGCCAGCAGCCCCCACAGGCGCTCTGGGGCCAACGTCCTGACTTTC.

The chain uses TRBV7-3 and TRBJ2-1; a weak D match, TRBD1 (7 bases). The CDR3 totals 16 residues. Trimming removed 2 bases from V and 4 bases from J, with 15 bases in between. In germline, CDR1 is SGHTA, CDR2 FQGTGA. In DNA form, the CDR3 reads TGTGCCAGCAGCTTACTTGGAGGGGGCCTGTACAATGAGCAGTTCTTC. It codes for CASSLLGGGLYNEQFF.

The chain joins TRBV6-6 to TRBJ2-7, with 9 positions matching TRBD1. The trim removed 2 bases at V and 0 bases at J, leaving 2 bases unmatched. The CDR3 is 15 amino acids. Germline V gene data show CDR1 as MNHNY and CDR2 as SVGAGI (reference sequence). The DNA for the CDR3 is TGTGCCAGCAGTTACGACAGGGGGTTCTCCTACGAGCAGTACTTC. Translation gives CASSYDRGFSYEQYF.

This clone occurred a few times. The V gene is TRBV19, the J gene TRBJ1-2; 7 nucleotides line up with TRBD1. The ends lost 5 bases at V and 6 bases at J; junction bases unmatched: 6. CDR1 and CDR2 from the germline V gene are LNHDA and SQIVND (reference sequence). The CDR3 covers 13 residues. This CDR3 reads CASSLQGSNGYTF. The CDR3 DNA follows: TGTGCCAGTAGTTTACAGGGGTCCAATGGCTACACCTTC.

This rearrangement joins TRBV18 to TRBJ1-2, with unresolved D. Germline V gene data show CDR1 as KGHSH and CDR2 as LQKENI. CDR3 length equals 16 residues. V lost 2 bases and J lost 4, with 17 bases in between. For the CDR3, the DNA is TGTGCCAGCTCACCATCCGCGGAGCCCCATCTCTATGGCTACACCTTC. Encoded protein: CASSPSAEPHLYGYTF.

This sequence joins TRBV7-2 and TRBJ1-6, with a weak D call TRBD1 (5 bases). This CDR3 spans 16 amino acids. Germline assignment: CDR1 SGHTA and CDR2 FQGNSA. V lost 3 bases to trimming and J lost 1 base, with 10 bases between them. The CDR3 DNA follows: TGTGCCAGCAGCTTTTCGGGGGTGTCCTATAATTCACCCCTCCACTTT. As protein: CASSFSGVSYNSPLHF.

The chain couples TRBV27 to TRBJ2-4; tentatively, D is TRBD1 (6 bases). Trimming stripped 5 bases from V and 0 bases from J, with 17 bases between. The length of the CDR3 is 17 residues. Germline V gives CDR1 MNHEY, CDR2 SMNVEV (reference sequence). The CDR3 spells CASSAETGPLAKNIQYF. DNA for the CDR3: TGTGCCAGCAGTGCTGAGACAGGCCCGTTAGCCAAAAACATTCAGTACTTC.

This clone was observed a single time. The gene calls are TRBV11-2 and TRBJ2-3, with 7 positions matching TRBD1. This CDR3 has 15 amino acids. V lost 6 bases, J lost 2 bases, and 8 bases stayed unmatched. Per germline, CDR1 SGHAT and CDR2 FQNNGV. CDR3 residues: CASSSQGWNTDTQYF. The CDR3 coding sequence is TGTGCCAGCAGTTCACAGGGGTGGAACACAGATACGCAGTATTTT.

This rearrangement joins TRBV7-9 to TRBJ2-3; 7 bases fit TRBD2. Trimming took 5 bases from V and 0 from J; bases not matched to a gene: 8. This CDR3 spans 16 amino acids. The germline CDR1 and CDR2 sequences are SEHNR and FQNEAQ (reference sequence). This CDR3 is CASSLGSGASTDTQYF. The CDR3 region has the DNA TGTGCCAGCAGCCTGGGAAGCGGGGCTAGCACAGATACGCAGTATTTT.

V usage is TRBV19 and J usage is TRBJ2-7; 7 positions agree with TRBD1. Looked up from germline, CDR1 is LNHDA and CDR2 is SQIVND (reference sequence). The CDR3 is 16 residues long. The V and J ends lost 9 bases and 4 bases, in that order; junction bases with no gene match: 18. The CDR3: CASRGGKTGFPYEQYF. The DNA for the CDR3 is TGTGCCAGCCGAGGGGGTAAGACAGGGTTTCCTTACGAGCAGTACTTC.

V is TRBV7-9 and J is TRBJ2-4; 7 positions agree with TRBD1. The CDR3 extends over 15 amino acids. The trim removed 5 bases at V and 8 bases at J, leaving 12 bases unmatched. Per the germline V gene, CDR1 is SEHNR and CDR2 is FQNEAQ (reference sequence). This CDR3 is CASSTDRAVTDIQYF. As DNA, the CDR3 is TGTGCCAGCAGCACCGACAGGGCGGTTACTGACATTCAGTACTTC.

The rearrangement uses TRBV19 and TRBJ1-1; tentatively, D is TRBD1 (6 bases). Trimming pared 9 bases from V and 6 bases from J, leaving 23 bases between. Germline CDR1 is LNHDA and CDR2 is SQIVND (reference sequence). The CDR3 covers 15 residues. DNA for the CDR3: TGTGCCAGCGTCTCGAACAGGGTTGGTCGCGCTGAAGCTTTCTTT. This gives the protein CASVSNRVGRAEAFF. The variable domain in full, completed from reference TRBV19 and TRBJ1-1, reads DGGITQSPKYLFRKEGQNVTLSCEQNLNHDAMYWYRQDPGQGLRLIYYSQIVNDFQKGDIAEGYSVSREKKESFPLTVTSAQKNPTAFYLCASVSNRVGRAEAFFGQGTRLTVV.

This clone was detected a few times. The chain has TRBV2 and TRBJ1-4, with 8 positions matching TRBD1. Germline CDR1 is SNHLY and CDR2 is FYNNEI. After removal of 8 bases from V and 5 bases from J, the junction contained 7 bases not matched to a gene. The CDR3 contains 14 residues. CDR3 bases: TGTGCCAGCCGAAGTAACAGGGGGAATGAAAAACTGTTTTTT. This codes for CASRSNRGNEKLFF.

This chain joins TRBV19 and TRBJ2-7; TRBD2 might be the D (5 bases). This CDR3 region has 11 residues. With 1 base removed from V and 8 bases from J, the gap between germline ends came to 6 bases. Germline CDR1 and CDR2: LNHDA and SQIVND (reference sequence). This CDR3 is CASSIGRKQYF. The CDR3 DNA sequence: TGTGCCAGTAGTATAGGGAGGAAGCAGTACTTC.

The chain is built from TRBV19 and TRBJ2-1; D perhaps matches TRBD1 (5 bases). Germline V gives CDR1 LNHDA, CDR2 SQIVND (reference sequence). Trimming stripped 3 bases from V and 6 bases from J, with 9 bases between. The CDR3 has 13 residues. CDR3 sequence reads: CASSISGFNEQFF. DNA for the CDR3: TGTGCCAGTAGTATTTCAGGGTTCAATGAGCAGTTCTTC.

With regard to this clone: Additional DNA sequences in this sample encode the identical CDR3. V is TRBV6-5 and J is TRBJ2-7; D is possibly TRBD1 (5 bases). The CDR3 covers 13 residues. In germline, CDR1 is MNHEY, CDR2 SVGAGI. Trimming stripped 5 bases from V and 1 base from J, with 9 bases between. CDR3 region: CASSPTGSYEQYF. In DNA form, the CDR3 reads TGTGCCAGCAGTCCAACAGGTTCCTACGAGCAGTACTTC.

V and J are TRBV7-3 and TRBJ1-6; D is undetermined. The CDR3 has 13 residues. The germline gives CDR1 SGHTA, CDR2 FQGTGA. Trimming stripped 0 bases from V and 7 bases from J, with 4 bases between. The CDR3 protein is CASSLTKNSPLHF. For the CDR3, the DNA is TGTGCCAGCAGCTTAACCAAAAATTCACCCCTCCACTTT.

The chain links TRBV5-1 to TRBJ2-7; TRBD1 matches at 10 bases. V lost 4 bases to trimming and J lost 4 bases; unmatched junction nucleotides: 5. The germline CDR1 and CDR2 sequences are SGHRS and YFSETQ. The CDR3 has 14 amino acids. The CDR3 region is CASSQTGGIYEQYF. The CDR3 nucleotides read TGCGCCAGCAGCCAGACAGGGGGCATATACGAGCAGTACTTC.